This TCR beta chain was sequenced during a study of neoadjuvant anti-PD-1 for oral cavity cancer. Study-wide findings and caveats: After neoadjuvant nivolumab, PBMC T cell clonality was significantly higher in non-responders than responders.

Generated by immunoSEQ multiplex PCR, the TCRdb table keeps only in-frame clones and is missing some. In the table there are about 10,000 clones, roughly three fifths of which are singletons. Only a few counts were recorded for this clone. Its target is not known. As to time point: after neoadjuvant nivolumab, at surgical resection. The CDR3 consists of 17 residues. The V end lost 4 bases, the J end lost 8 bases, and 23 bases lay between the germline ends. Germline V gives CDR1 SEHNR, CDR2 FQNEAQ (reference sequence). This clonotype was obtained from a person aged 35-79 years with oral cavity squamous cell carcinoma. This rearrangement joins TRBV7-9 to TRBJ1-4; maybe TRBD1 (6 bases). Source: PBMCs, taken after nivolumab (anti-PD-1) treatment. The CDR3 is CASSSPPGGSLEEKLFF. The CDR3 DNA reads TGTGCCAGCAGCTCCCCTCCGGGGGGCAGCCTTGAGGAAAAACTGTTTTTT. Supplemented by reference TRBV7-9 and TRBJ1-4, the full variable domain reads DTGVSQNPRHKITKRGQNVTFRCDPISEHNRLYWYRQTLGQGPEFLTYFQNEAQLEKSRLLSDRFSAERPKGSFSTLEIQRTEQGDSAMYLCASSSPPGGSLEEKLFFGSGTQLSVL.